What follows is one T cell receptor (beta chain) and its context. Until they underwent thyroid surgery, no patient had received any treatment. Trimming took 4 bases from V and 7 from J, leaving 10 bases between them. CDR3 length: 11 amino acids. CDR1 and CDR2 (germline): GTSNPN, SVGIG (reference sequence). This specimen comes from a study of metastatic and nonmetastatic thyroid tumors. TCRdb re-called clones via MiXCR from the PCR reads. The data show some 55,000 clones, 25% to 30% seen once. This clonotype originated in a female donor with papillary thyroid cancer or a benign thyroid nodule (not recorded which). Some clones in this sample may be carry-over from other donors' samples. The gene calls are TRBV30 and TRBJ1-2; D is possibly TRBD1 (5 bases). The sequencing sample was made of blood. The CDR3 region has the DNA TGTGCCTGGATGGGGGGAGGTGGCTACACCTTC. Protein: CAWMGGGGYTF. Full variable domain (remainder filled in from reference TRBV30 and TRBJ1-2): SQTIHQWPATLVQPVGSPLSLECTVEGTSNPNLYWYRQAAGRGLQLLFYSVGIGQISSEVPQNLSASRPQDRQFILSSKKLLLSDSGFYLCAWMGGGGYTFGSGTRLTVV.